Listed below are T cell receptor beta chains from one sample, sequenced in a study of cytomegalovirus exposure and HLA in healthy donors. The assay was immunoSEQ multiplex PCR, and TCRdb's table has in-frame clones only and misses some. The sample lists over 110,000 clones; over 70% were seen once. Sequencing was performed on PBMCs. These receptors all come from a man between 18 and 35 years old in good health and CMV-seronegative. Both conserved end residues are part of each CDR3. A D gene is named only where the DNA matches it firmly. Clone size, where shown, is once, few, many, or a class for clones that have expanded.

TRBD1	TRBV9	.	TRBJ1-2	CASRTGSGYTF	TGTGCCAGCAGGACAGGGTCGGGCTACACCTTC
.	TRBV7-9	.	TRBJ1-1	CSSSLVDTLGEAFF	TGTTCCAGCAGCTTAGTCGACACCCTGGGTGAAGCTTTCTTT
.	TRBV4-3	few	TRBJ2-3	CASSRGQWTDTQYF	TGCGCCAGCAGCCGAGGACAGTGGACAGATACGCAGTATTTT
.	TRBV11-2	.	TRBJ1-6	CASSLGGQGYSPLHF	TGTGCCAGCAGCTTAGGAGGGCAGGGGTATTCACCCCTCCACTTT
TRBD1	TRBV27	.	TRBJ1-2	CASSPGTADYGYTF	TGTGCCAGCAGCCCCGGGACAGCTGACTATGGCTACACCTTC
.	TRBV7-2	.	TRBJ2-7	CASSLPPYEQYF	TGTGCCAGCAGCTTACCTCCCTACGAGCAGTACTTC
.	TRBV5-6	.	TRBJ1-2	CASSPTAMGGAYGYTF	TGTGCCAGCAGCCCGACTGCGATGGGGGGGGCGTATGGCTACACCTTC
TRBD2	TRBV4-3	few	TRBJ2-1	CASSQGAGGAVYNEQFF	TGCGCCAGCAGCCAAGGAGCGGGGGGGGCCGTCTACAATGAGCAGTTCTTC
TRBD1	TRBV7-2	.	TRBJ1-5	CASSPQETGFGQPQHF	TGTGCCAGCAGCCCTCAAGAGACAGGGTTTGGTCAGCCCCAGCATTTT
TRBD1	TRBV6-5	.	TRBJ1-2	CASSYDGQGKTYGYTF	TGTGCCAGCAGTTACGATGGACAGGGGAAAACCTATGGCTACACCTTC
.	TRBV9	.	TRBJ1-1	CASSVATGAEAFF	TGTGCCAGCAGCGTAGCGACGGGAGCTGAAGCTTTCTTT
.	TRBV5-5	.	TRBJ1-2	CASTLGWDTTYGYTF	TGTGCCAGCACCTTGGGTTGGGACACGACTTATGGCTACACCTTC
.	TRBV5-6	.	TRBJ2-7	CASSLVGTTYEQYF	TGTGCCAGCAGCTTGGTTGGGACAACTTACGAGCAGTACTTC
TRBD2	TRBV18	.	TRBJ2-7	CASSPEGRGGYEQYF	TGTGCCAGCTCACCGGAGGGCCGGGGGGGTTACGAGCAGTACTTC
.	TRBV5-1	few	TRBJ1-3	CASSPGSTGGSGNTIYF	TGCGCCAGCAGCCCAGGGTCGACAGGAGGAAGTGGAAACACCATATATTTT
TRBD1	TRBV6-5	few	TRBJ1-3	CASRTGGSSGNTIYF	TGTGCCAGCAGGACAGGGGGGAGCTCTGGAAACACCATATATTTT
.	TRBV6-4	.	TRBJ1-2	CASSDPGYGYTF	TGTGCCAGCAGTGATCCAGGATATGGCTACACCTTC
.	TRBV4-3	.	TRBJ1-4	CASSPTAFDRRVDDSEKLFF	TGCGCCAGCAGCCCTACTGCATTCGACAGACGGGTGGACGACTCTGAAAAACTGTTTTTT
TRBD2	TRBV10-3	.	TRBJ2-5	CAISEGRGGRETQYF	TGTGCCATCAGTGAAGGGCGGGGGGGCCGAGAGACCCAGTACTTC
.	TRBV6-5	.	TRBJ2-7	CASSYYSHYEQYF	TGTGCCAGCAGTTACTACTCGCACTACGAGCAGTACTTC
TRBD1	TRBV19	.	TRBJ1-2	CASSRTGGGYYGYTF	TGTGCCAGTAGCCGGACAGGAGGTGGCTACTATGGCTACACCTTC
.	TRBV30	.	TRBJ1-1	CAWSRDFMNTEAFF	TGTGCCTGGAGTCGGGATTTCATGAACACTGAAGCTTTCTTT
.	TRBV28	.	TRBJ2-3	CASSHLVDTQYF	TGTGCCAGCAGTCACTTAGTAGATACGCAGTATTTT
.	TRBV6-6	.	TRBJ1-2	CASRSNREGDGYTF	TGTGCCAGCAGATCGAATCGGGAGGGGGATGGCTACACCTTC
.	TRBV7-9	.	TRBJ2-3	CASSLGGGGDTQYF	TGTGCCAGCAGCTTAGGTGGGGGCGGAGATACGCAGTATTTT
.	TRBV5-6	.	TRBJ2-3	CASSLEQYTSDTQYF	TGTGCCAGCAGCTTGGAACAGTATACCTCAGATACGCAGTATTTT
.	TRBV5-6	few	TRBJ1-6	CASIKRGGSDSPLHF	TGTGCCAGCATTAAACGGGGTGGGTCGGATTCACCCCTCCACTTT
TRBD1	TRBV7-2	.	TRBJ2-2	CASSPGGEVTGELFF	TGTGCCAGCAGCCCAGGGGGCGAAGTTACCGGGGAGCTGTTTTTT
.	TRBV9	few	TRBJ1-1	CASSPRGRNTEAFF	TGTGCCAGCAGCCCCCGGGGTCGGAACACTGAAGCTTTCTTT
.	TRBV5-8	.	TRBJ2-3	CASSSPLRDTQYF	TGTGCCAGCAGCTCCCCCCTAAGAGATACGCAGTATTTT
.	TRBV7-9	.	TRBJ2-3	CASSSETPKGVNTDTQYF	TGTGCCAGCAGCTCCGAAACACCGAAGGGGGTCAACACAGATACGCAGTATTTT
.	TRBV7-9	.	TRBJ1-2	CASSFAGDYGYTF	TGTGCCAGCAGCTTTGCAGGGGACTATGGCTACACCTTC
TRBD1	TRBV29-1	.	TRBJ2-7	CSVAGQGRGEQYF	TGCAGCGTTGCTGGACAGGGGAGGGGAGAGCAGTACTTC
.	TRBV5-6	.	TRBJ2-4	CASSLLGPGDVAKNIQYF	TGTGCCAGCAGCTTGTTAGGCCCAGGGGATGTAGCCAAAAACATTCAGTACTTC
.	TRBV7-2	.	TRBJ1-5	CASSSTLGEPYSNQPQHF	TGTGCCAGCAGCTCAACTTTGGGCGAGCCCTATAGCAATCAGCCCCAGCATTTT
.	TRBV10-1	few	TRBJ1-6	CASQTDSSYNSPLHF	TGCGCCAGCCAGACGGACAGCTCCTATAATTCACCCCTCCACTTT
TRBD2	TRBV9	.	TRBJ2-1	CASSVVSGGSSYNEQFF	TGTGCCAGCAGCGTAGTGAGCGGGGGAAGCTCCTACAATGAGCAGTTCTTC
.	TRBV19	once	TRBJ1-2	CASTRSLSYGYTF	TGTGCCAGTACCCGGTCGTTATCCTATGGCTACACCTTC
.	TRBV12-5	.	TRBJ1-6	CASGLVTESNSPLHF	TGTGCTAGTGGTTTGGTAACAGAAAGTAATTCACCCCTCCACTTT
.	TRBV6-4	.	TRBJ1-5	CASSPRGGSNQPQHF	TGTGCCAGCAGTCCTCGGGGGGGTAGCAATCAGCCCCAGCATTTT
TRBD1	TRBV7-9	.	TRBJ1-1	CASSSQGTGSFGTEAFF	TGTGCCAGCAGCTCTCAGGGGACAGGGTCTTTTGGCACTGAAGCTTTCTTT